This T cell receptor (beta chain) was identified in a study of regulatory and conventional T cells in RAG deficiency. Libraries were prepared by immunoSEQ multiplex PCR; TCRdb keeps only in-frame clonotypes and omits some of them. The sample includes over 45,000 clones, 85% to 90% of them seen just once. Germline V CDR1 and CDR2: SGHTA, FQGTGA. The CDR3 runs 13 residues. The V end was cut by 6 bases, the J end by 1 base, with 8 bases between. Conventional CD4+ T cells were sorted from blood as CD25-low CD127-high cells. This sample also belongs to another study, concerning regulatory T cells. That investigation notes: Amplification used 52 TRBV primers and 13 TRBJ primers.

Source material: CD4+ effector T cells sorted from blood. The receptor comes from a human donor in good health. The gene calls are TRBV7-3 and TRBJ2-3; D is possibly TRBD2 (5 bases). CDR3 nucleotides: TGTGCCAGCAGTCAAGCGGGCACAGATACGCAGTATTTT. Protein: CASSQAGTDTQYF.